This entry lists 20 T cell receptor beta chains sequenced from one sample in a study of neurological immune-mediated disorders. TCRdb ran MiXCR on the 5' RACE reads and lists one entry per CDR3 protein. Of about 62,000 distinct CDR3 sequences in the sample, roughly 3.5% were seen once. The specimen was PBMCs. The receptors originated from a woman aged 50 to 65 with multiple sclerosis.

This clonotype has more than one count but fewer than ten. J is TRBJ2-5 and V is TRBV6-5; perhaps TRBD1 as D (5 bases). This CDR3 contains 14 residues. V lost 2 bases to trimming and J lost 3 bases, with 10 bases between them. CDR1 is MNHEY and CDR2 is SVGAGI in the germline V gene. CDR3 loop: CASSYGPGKETQYF. Here the CDR3 DNA reads TGTGCCAGCAGTTACGGACCAGGGAAAGAGACCCAGTACTTC.

This clonotype was observed at least ten times. The gene calls are TRBV20-1 and TRBJ2-1, with a tentative D call TRBD2 (6 bases). Trimming left V 3 bases short and J 3 bases short, with 12 bases between. The germline gives CDR1 DFQATT, CDR2 SNEGSKA (reference sequence). The CDR3 runs 14 residues. CDR3 amino acids: CSARGGAGYNEQFF. In DNA, the CDR3 is TGCAGTGCTAGGGGTGGAGCGGGCTACAATGAGCAGTTCTTC.

This clonotype was recorded at least ten times. The chain couples TRBV5-1 to TRBJ1-4; D is possibly TRBD1 (6 bases). Germline CDR1 reads SGHRS; CDR2 reads YFSETQ. Trimming cost V 4 bases and J 7 bases, with 20 bases left between them. The CDR3 loop spans 16 amino acids. The CDR3 spells CASSPSDYRDSEKLFF. CDR3 DNA: TGCGCCAGCAGCCCTTCAGATTACAGGGATAGTGAAAAACTGTTTTTT.

This clonotype appeared many times. V is TRBV5-1 and J is TRBJ2-2, with a possible D match to TRBD2 (6 bases). The CDR3 is 14 amino acids. V gave up 1 base and J gave up 5 bases, with 9 bases separating them. Germline-derived CDR1 and CDR2 are SGHRS and YFSETQ. The CDR3 here is CASSLPGETGELFF. Written as DNA, the CDR3 is TGCGCCAGCAGCTTGCCGGGAGAAACCGGGGAGCTGTTTTTT.

This clonotype was recorded at least ten times. The chain uses TRBV29-1 and TRBJ2-1; 7 bases are a match to TRBD2. In germline, CDR1 is SQVTM, CDR2 ANQGSEA. The trim removed 3 bases at V and 1 base at J, leaving 9 bases unmatched. The CDR3 loop spans 16 amino acids. CDR3 nucleotide sequence: TGCAGCGTTGATAGGAGTAGCGGGCCATCCTACAATGAGCAGTTCTTC. Amino acids: CSVDRSSGPSYNEQFF.

In this sample, this clonotype turned up a few times. The J gene is TRBJ2-5, the V gene TRBV7-3; D is possibly TRBD1 or TRBD2 (5 bases each). This CDR3 has 15 residues. CDR1 is SGHTA, CDR2 FQGTGA, per germline. V was clipped by 3 bases and J by 0 bases, with 11 bases between them. CDR3 bases: TGTGCCAGCAGCTTGACTGGGGGTCACCAAGAGACCCAGTACTTC. The encoded protein is CASSLTGGHQETQYF. Together with reference TRBV7-3 and TRBJ2-5, the CDR3 gives the full variable domain: GAGVSQTPSNKVTEKGKYVELRCDPISGHTALYWYRQSLGQGPEFLIYFQGTGAADDSGLPNDRFFAVRPEGSVSTLKIQRTERGDSAVYLCASSLTGGHQETQYFGPGTRLLVL.

As concerns this clonotype: A much larger clone lies a single base off, so this may be a read error. The V gene is TRBV29-1, the J gene TRBJ1-2; possible D gene TRBD1, 6 bases. This CDR3 region has 13 residues. The V gene's germline CDR1 is SQVTM and CDR2 ANQGSEA. CDR3 residues: CSVVIQGNYAYTF. CDR3 sequence (DNA): TGCAGCGTTGTAATCCAGGGGAACTATGCCTACACCTTC.

This clonotype was recorded many times. One end of the junction is discordant with germline, which a read error may explain. This chain connects TRBV6-1 to TRBJ1-4; D gene ambiguous. The CDR3 has 13 residues. The V gene's germline CDR1 is MNHNS and CDR2 SASEGT. CDR3 sequence reads: CASNEGLREKLFF. CDR3 in DNA: TGTGCCAGCAATGAAGGTCTGCGGGAAAAACTGTTTTTT.

The chain couples TRBV19 to TRBJ1-1; D remains ambiguous. V was clipped by 1 base and J by 5 bases, with 17 bases between them. CDR3 length: 16 residues. CDR1 and CDR2 from the germline V gene are LNHDA and SQIVND (reference sequence). This CDR3 reads CASSIVLFMVWTEAFF. CDR3 in DNA: TGTGCCAGTAGTATAGTCCTTTTTATGGTATGGACTGAAGCTTTCTTT.

The V gene is TRBV11-3, the J gene TRBJ2-7; 9 positions match TRBD1. The CDR3 loop spans 15 amino acids. Germline CDR1 SGHNT, CDR2 YENEEA. With 4 bases clipped from V and 2 bases from J, the junction kept 6 bases outside the gene matches. CDR3 region: CASSSRGQGAYEQYF. DNA for the CDR3: TGTGCCAGCAGCTCTCGGGGACAGGGAGCCTACGAGCAGTACTTC.

Ten or more counts support this clonotype. The V call is TRBV20-1, the J call TRBJ2-4; possibly TRBD1 for D (7 bases). Trimming took off 1 base at V and 8 bases at J, with 21 bases between the two ends. Germline V gives CDR1 DFQATT, CDR2 SNEGSKA (reference sequence). CDR3 length equals 16 residues. The CDR3 sequence is CSARVDRVGRGDIQYF. The DNA for the CDR3 is TGCAGTGCTAGAGTAGACAGGGTGGGCCGCGGGGACATTCAGTACTTC.

The table lists this clonotype with many counts. A junction end diverges from the germline sequence, so it may reflect a read error. The chain carries TRBV29-1 and TRBJ1-5; D possibly corresponds to TRBD1 (5 bases). This CDR3 spans 11 amino acids. Germline CDR1 SQVTM, CDR2 ANQGSEA. The CDR3 spells CSVKGNQPQNF. Written as DNA, the CDR3 is TGCAGCGTGAAGGGGAATCAGCCCCAGAATTTT.

Comment on this clonotype: This could be a read error, since a much larger clone is one nucleotide away. This is likely a read error, given that the CDR3 carries no conserved phenylalanine or tryptophan at its end. The chain links TRBV20-1 to TRBJ2-3; 9 bases fit TRBD1. The CDR3 sequence is 13 residues long. Germline assignment: CDR1 DFQATT and CDR2 SNEGSKA (reference sequence). The V gene end was trimmed by 7 bases and the J gene end by 0 bases; junction bases not matched to a gene: 2. The CDR3 nucleotides are TGCAGTGAACAGGGGGCTAGCACAGATACGCAGTATTAT. As protein: CSEQGASTDTQYY.

The sample holds many counts of this clonotype. The chain links TRBV27 to TRBJ2-5; 9 bases line up with TRBD1. V gave up 6 bases and J gave up 2 bases; unmatched junction bases: 7. Germline CDR1 and CDR2: MNHEY and SMNVEV (reference sequence). The CDR3 length is 15 residues. The CDR3 reads CASRRTTGGQETQYF. As DNA, the CDR3 is TGTGCCAGCAGACGGACGACAGGGGGGCAAGAGACCCAGTACTTC.

This clonotype has a handful of counts. The gene calls are TRBV6-2 or TRBV6-3 and TRBJ2-7, with 9 bases identical to TRBD1. The germline V gene encodes CDR1 MNHEY and CDR2 SVGEGT. The V gene end was trimmed by 10 bases and the J gene end by 7 bases; junction bases not matched to a gene: 11. This CDR3 region has 13 residues. CDR3 nucleotides: TGTGCCACCATCAGCAGACAGGGGGGAGAGCAGTACTTC. Its translation is CATISRQGGEQYF.

V is TRBV12-3 or TRBV12-4 and J is TRBJ2-2, with 9 bases aligning to TRBD1. The V gene end was trimmed by 5 bases and the J gene end by 3 bases; junction bases not matched to a gene: 4. The CDR3 length is 15 residues. For the CDR3, the DNA is TGTGCCAGCAGTCTCTGGACAGGGGACACCGGGGAGCTGTTTTTT. Its protein product is CASSLWTGDTGELFF.

This clonotype was found many times. CDR3 sequence (DNA): TGCAGTGCTAGCGGAGGCCCCACCTACGAGCAGTACTTC. Translating gives CSASGGPTYEQYF. The rearrangement uses TRBV20-1 and TRBJ2-7; a possible D gene is TRBD2 (5 bases). CDR1 is DFQATT and CDR2 is SNEGSKA in the germline V gene (reference sequence). Trimming removed 3 bases at V and 2 bases at J, with 11 bases between. This CDR3 contains 13 residues.

This clonotype showed up just a few times. This chain joins TRBV12-3 or TRBV12-4 and TRBJ2-1; TRBD1 agrees at 8 bases. The V and J ends lost 6 bases and 8 bases, in that order; junction bases with no gene match: 9. This CDR3 spans 14 amino acids. The CDR3 loop is CASRLGQGADEQFF. The DNA for the CDR3 is TGTGCCAGCAGGCTAGGGCAGGGGGCCGATGAGCAGTTCTTC.

This clonotype has ten or more counts. The V call is TRBV29-1, the J call TRBJ2-7; 13 nucleotides agree with TRBD2. CDR3 size: 16 residues. The trim removed 3 bases at V and 0 bases at J, leaving 5 bases unmatched. CDR1 and CDR2 from the germline V gene are SQVTM and ANQGSEA. The CDR3 protein is CSVEGLAGRSSYEQYF. CDR3 DNA sequence: TGCAGCGTTGAGGGACTAGCGGGAAGGAGCTCCTACGAGCAGTACTTC.

The sample holds a few counts of this clonotype. V gene TRBV6-6 combines with J gene TRBJ2-1; 7 bases align to TRBD2. The germline V gene encodes CDR1 MNHNY and CDR2 SVGAGI (reference sequence). J was trimmed by 6 bases and V by 4 bases; bases with no gene match: 6. CDR3 length: 14 residues. The CDR3 here is CASSSGLVSNEQFF. The CDR3 DNA reads as TGTGCCAGCAGTTCCGGACTAGTGAGCAATGAGCAGTTCTTC.